Listed here are 20 T cell receptor beta chains from one sample, sequenced in a study of blood T cell repertoires in COVID-19 (dated by TCRdb to 2018 to 2020). Library method: the immunoSEQ multiplex PCR assay. TCRdb re-hosts the immuneACCESS table, in-frame sequences only. Its copies lack some clones; in the studies checked, an unresolved V gene accounts for under half of them, and the cause for the rest is not known. The sample table contains 92,000 or so clones; only one count was recorded for approximately 75% of them. Of the sample, 13% to 15% is held by the ten largest clones. The sequenced material came from peripheral blood. The receptors stem from a woman of 80 years or more with acute or convalescent COVID-19.

The chain recombines TRBV3-1 (or the pseudogene TRBV3-2) with TRBJ1-2; maybe TRBD1 (6 bases). The CDR3 totals 14 residues. V lost 6 bases and J 1 base, leaving 12 bases between the germline ends. Germline CDR1 LGHDT, CDR2 YNNKEL (reference sequence). Here the CDR3 reads CASRLDSLNYGYTF. CDR3 in DNA: TGTGCCAGCAGACTGGACAGCCTTAACTATGGCTACACCTTC.

This clone was detected once. This chain connects TRBV2 to TRBJ2-7; TRBD2 might be the D (5 bases). Germline CDR1 and CDR2: SNHLY and FYNNEI. The CDR3 runs 13 residues. Trimming took 9 bases from V and 0 from J, leaving 12 bases between them. This CDR3 is CARRANHSYEQYF. Here the CDR3 DNA reads TGTGCCAGGAGGGCGAACCACTCCTACGAGCAGTACTTC.

This rearrangement joins TRBV5-8 to TRBJ1-3; TRBD1 is a possible D gene (6 bases). This CDR3 comprises 15 residues. CDR1 SGHTS and CDR2 YDEGEE come from the germline V gene. V gave up 4 bases and J gave up 4 bases, with 15 bases separating them. CDR3 nucleotide sequence: TGTGCCAGCAGCCCGACAGGCAGCGAGGGAAACACCATATATTTT. Amino acids: CASSPTGSEGNTIYF.

The gene calls are TRBV29-1 and TRBJ1-1; 8 bases line up with TRBD1. CDR3 length equals 15 residues. In germline, CDR1 is SQVTM, CDR2 ANQGSEA. J was trimmed by 5 bases and V by 4 bases; bases with no gene match: 12. CDR3 DNA: TGCAGCGTTGGGACCTCTGGACAGGGCGGGACTGAAGCTTTCTTT. The encoded protein is CSVGTSGQGGTEAFF.

This clone is judged large. This chain connects TRBV29-1 to TRBJ2-7, with D unclear. The germline gives CDR1 SQVTM, CDR2 ANQGSEA. CDR3 length equals 12 residues. Between the trimmed V and J ends, which lost 0 bases and 4 bases, there was a span of 7 bases. CDR3 residues: CSVEDGLYEQYF. The CDR3 coding sequence is TGCAGCGTTGAAGATGGTCTATACGAGCAGTACTTC.

This clone was seen more than once but under ten times. The chain links TRBV19 to TRBJ1-1; D is unclear. The V and J ends lost 5 bases and 6 bases respectively, with 7 bases between them. CDR1 LNHDA and CDR2 SQIVND come from the germline V gene (reference sequence). The CDR3 loop spans 11 amino acids. The CDR3 spells CASSQRAEAFF. For the CDR3, the DNA is TGTGCCAGTAGTCAACGCGCTGAAGCTTTCTTT.

The CDR3 bases are TGTGCCAGCAGCCCAGGGAGCGGGGGGGCGGGAGATACGCAGTATTTT. Protein: CASSPGSGGAGDTQYF. V is TRBV5-4 and J is TRBJ2-3; TRBD2 matches at 10 bases. CDR1 and CDR2 (germline): SGHNT, YYREEE (reference sequence). The CDR3 loop spans 16 amino acids. Unmatched junction bases numbered 10, after V lost 4 bases and J lost 5 bases.

This clone was recorded a few times. CDR3 sequence (DNA): TGTGCCAGCAGTTACTCTGGAGGAACGACCCCTGAAGCTTTCTTT. Encoded protein: CASSYSGGTTPEAFF. This chain uses TRBV6-5 with TRBJ1-1; D unclear. CDR1 is MNHEY, CDR2 SVGAGI, per germline. The germline V and J ends were trimmed by 0 bases and 6 bases, with 14 bases remaining between them. CDR3 size: 15 residues.

The chain employs TRBV11-1 and TRBJ2-1; weak D call: TRBD1 (5 bases). The ends were cut back, 4 bases at V and 10 bases at J, with 17 bases in the middle. Germline lookup yields CDR1 SGHAT and CDR2 FQDESV (reference sequence). The CDR3 covers 14 residues. The CDR3 region has the DNA TGTGCCAGCAGCTCCCCAGACAGATTACAGGAGCAGTTCTTC. Protein: CASSSPDRLQEQFF.

CDR3 nucleotide sequence: TGTGCCTGGAGTGAGGGCGGGGGGGTCCAAGAGACCCAGTACTTC. It yields the protein CAWSEGGGVQETQYF. This chain joins TRBV30 and TRBJ2-5, with 9 bases matching TRBD2. The germline V gene encodes CDR1 GTSNPN and CDR2 SVGIG (reference sequence). The CDR3 is made up of 15 amino acids. V was pared by 1 base and J by 1 base, with 4 bases of the junction left unmatched.

V gene TRBV5-1 combines with J gene TRBJ2-3; 11 nucleotides match TRBD2. The CDR3 loop spans 17 amino acids. Germline values: CDR1 SGHRS, CDR2 YFSETQ. With 4 bases clipped from V and 5 bases from J, the junction kept 12 bases outside the gene matches. The CDR3 coding sequence is TGCGCCAGCAGCCGAGGGACTAGCGGAGCCGGTGGAGATACGCAGTATTTT. This translates into CASSRGTSGAGGDTQYF.

The gene calls are TRBV11-2 and TRBJ2-3; a possible D gene is TRBD2 (6 bases). CDR1 is SGHAT and CDR2 is FQNNGV in the germline V gene. CDR3 length: 15 residues. V was clipped by 3 bases and J by 2 bases, with 12 bases between them. The CDR3 DNA reads TGTGCCAGCAGCTTTGGGACTCCATCCACAGATACGCAGTATTTT. Its protein is CASSFGTPSTDTQYF.

This clone has just a few counts. The rearrangement links TRBV6-2 or TRBV6-3 to TRBJ2-7; no reliable D call. The CDR3 is 19 residues long. CDR1 and CDR2 (germline): MNHEY, SVGEGT. Trimming pared 0 bases from V and 4 bases from J, leaving 25 bases between. Written as DNA, the CDR3 is TGTGCCAGCAGTTACTCGGGTTCTCTCTGGGCCAGAAAAACGTACGAGCAGTACTTC. As protein: CASSYSGSLWARKTYEQYF.

This chain connects TRBV10-3 to TRBJ2-3, with TRBD1 as a possible D gene (6 bases). Trimming left V 7 bases short and J 11 bases short, with 16 bases between. CDR1 is ENHRY and CDR2 is SYGVKD in the germline V gene. The CDR3 runs to 12 residues. This chain's CDR3 is CAIKGLLGGQYF. As DNA, the CDR3 is TGTGCCATCAAAGGGCTTTTAGGGGGGCAGTATTTT.

The chain recombines TRBV5-1 with TRBJ1-3; D might be TRBD1 (5 bases). The CDR3 has 17 residues. Germline V gives CDR1 SGHRS, CDR2 YFSETQ. The ends were cut back, 1 base at V and 0 bases at J, with 14 bases in the middle. CDR3 sequence reads: CASSLKFRGASGNTIYF. The CDR3 coding sequence is TGCGCCAGCAGCTTGAAATTTCGCGGGGCCTCTGGAAACACCATATATTTT. Looking up the rest from reference TRBV5-1 and TRBJ1-3 gives the full variable domain: KAGVTQTPRYLIKTRGQQVTLSCSPISGHRSVSWYQQTPGQGLQFLFEYFSETQRNKGNFPGRFSGRQFSNSRSEMNVSTLELGDSALYLCASSLKFRGASGNTIYFGEGSWLTVV.

The chain links TRBV19 to TRBJ2-3, with TRBD1 identical over 8 bases. V trimming: 0 bases; J trimming: 2 bases; junction bases outside the gene matches: 7. The CDR3 totals 17 residues. The germline CDR1 and CDR2 sequences are LNHDA and SQIVND (reference sequence). The CDR3 here is CASSIDTGQGNTDTQYF. The CDR3 DNA is TGTGCCAGTAGTATAGACACCGGACAGGGCAACACAGATACGCAGTATTTT.

The chain couples TRBV5-6 to TRBJ2-7, with 7 bases fitting TRBD1. This CDR3 is built from 14 residues. V lost 5 bases to trimming and J lost 2 bases; unmatched junction nucleotides: 7. Germline CDR1 reads SGHDT; CDR2 reads YYEEEE. This CDR3 reads CASSALTGAYEQYF. CDR3 DNA: TGTGCCAGCAGTGCCCTCACAGGGGCCTACGAGCAGTACTTC.

The gene calls are TRBV5-1 and TRBJ1-6; no clear D. The CDR3 is 14 amino acids. Trimming stripped 0 bases from V and 7 bases from J, with 8 bases between. Germline values: CDR1 SGHRS, CDR2 YFSETQ. CDR3 in amino acids: CASSLELFNSPLHF. The CDR3 region has the DNA TGCGCCAGCAGCTTGGAATTATTCAATTCACCCCTCCACTTT.

The chain recombines TRBV14 with TRBJ2-5; TRBD2 matches at 7 bases. The V gene end was trimmed by 4 bases and the J gene end by 5 bases; junction bases not matched to a gene: 10. CDR1 and CDR2 (germline): SGHDN, FVKESK. The CDR3 runs 15 residues. In nucleotides, the CDR3 is TGTGCCAGCAGCCTTCTCCGGGGGGTGTGGGAGACCCAGTACTTC. This translates into CASSLLRGVWETQYF.

This clone was observed a single time. V gene TRBV2 combines with J gene TRBJ1-4, with 10 bases matching TRBD1. The trim removed 5 bases at V and 8 bases at J, leaving 8 bases unmatched. The CDR3 loop spans 15 amino acids. Germline V gene sequence: CDR1 SNHLY, CDR2 FYNNEI. CDR3 protein: CASSRDRGVNEKLFF. DNA for the CDR3: TGTGCCAGCAGTCGGGACAGGGGAGTCAACGAAAAACTGTTTTTT.